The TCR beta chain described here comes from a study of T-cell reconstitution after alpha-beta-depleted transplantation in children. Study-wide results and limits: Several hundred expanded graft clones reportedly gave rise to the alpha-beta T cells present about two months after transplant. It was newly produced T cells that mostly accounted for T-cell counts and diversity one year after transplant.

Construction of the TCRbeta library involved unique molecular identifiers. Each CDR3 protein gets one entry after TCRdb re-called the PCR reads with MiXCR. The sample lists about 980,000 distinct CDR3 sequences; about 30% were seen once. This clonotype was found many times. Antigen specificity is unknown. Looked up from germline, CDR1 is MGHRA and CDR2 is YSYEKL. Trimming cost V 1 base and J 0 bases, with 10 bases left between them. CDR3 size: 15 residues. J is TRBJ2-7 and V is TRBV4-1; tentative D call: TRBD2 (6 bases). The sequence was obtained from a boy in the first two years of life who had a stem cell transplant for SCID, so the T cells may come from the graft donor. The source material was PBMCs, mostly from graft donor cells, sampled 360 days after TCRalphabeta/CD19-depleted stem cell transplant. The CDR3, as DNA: TGCGCCAGCAGCCAAGGGGGACTGAGCTCCTACGAGCAGTACTTC. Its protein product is CASSQGGLSSYEQYF.